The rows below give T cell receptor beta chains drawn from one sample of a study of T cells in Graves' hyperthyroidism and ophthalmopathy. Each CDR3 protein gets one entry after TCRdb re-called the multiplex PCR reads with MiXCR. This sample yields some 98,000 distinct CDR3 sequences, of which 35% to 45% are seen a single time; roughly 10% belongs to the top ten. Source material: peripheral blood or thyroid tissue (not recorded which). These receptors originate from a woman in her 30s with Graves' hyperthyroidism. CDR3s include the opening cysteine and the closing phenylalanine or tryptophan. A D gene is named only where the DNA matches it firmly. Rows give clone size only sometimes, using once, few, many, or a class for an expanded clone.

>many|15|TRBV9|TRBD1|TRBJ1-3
CASSADRGPGNTIYF
TGTGCCAGCAGCGCCGACAGGGGACCTGGAAACACCATATATTTT
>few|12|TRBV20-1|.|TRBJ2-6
CSARMRRDTEAF
TGCAGTGCTAGAATGCGCAGGGACACTGAAGCTTTC
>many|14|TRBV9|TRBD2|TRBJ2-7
CASSSRLASYEQYF
TGTGCCAGCAGCTCCAGACTAGCGAGCTACGAGCAGTACTTC
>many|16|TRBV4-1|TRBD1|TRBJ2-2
CASSNPRDRITGELFF
TGCGCCAGCAGCAACCCCCGGGACAGGATTACCGGGGAGCTGTTTTTT
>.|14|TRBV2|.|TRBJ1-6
CASSDSGVNSPLHF
TGTGCCAGCAGTGATTCAGGGGTTAATTCACCCCTCCACTTT
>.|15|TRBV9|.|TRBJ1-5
CASSAELHSNQPQRF
TGTGCCAGCAGCGCAGAGTTACATAGCAATCAGCCCCAGCGTTTT
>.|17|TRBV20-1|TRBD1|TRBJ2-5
CSADRRDRGPKQETQYF
TGCAGTGCGGATCGTCGGGACAGGGGGCCGAAACAAGAGACCCAGTACTTC
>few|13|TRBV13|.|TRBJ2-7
CASSFRGGYEQYF
TGTGCCAGCAGCTTCAGGGGGGGTTACGAGCAGTACTTC
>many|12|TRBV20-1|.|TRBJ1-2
CSPLGGSLYNTF
TGCAGTCCCCTGGGAGGGTCCCTTTACAACACCTTC
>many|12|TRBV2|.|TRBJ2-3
CASSGEDLRQYF
TGTGCCAGCAGTGGAGAGGACCTGAGGCAGTATTTT
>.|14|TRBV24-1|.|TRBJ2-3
CATNQGSSAGTQYF
TGTGCCACCAACCAGGGGTCTAGCGCAGGTACGCAGTATTTT
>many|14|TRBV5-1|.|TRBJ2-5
CASSLAGGPVDQYF
TGCGCCAGCAGCTTGGCAGGCGGCCCAGTGGACCAGTACTTC
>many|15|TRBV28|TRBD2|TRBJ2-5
CASSLSGGPLETQYF
TGTGCCAGCAGTTTGTCGGGAGGGCCCTTAGAGACCCAGTACTTC
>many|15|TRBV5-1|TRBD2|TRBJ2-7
CASSAPGLEGAEQYF
TGCGCCAGCAGCGCGCCGGGACTAGAGGGAGCCGAGCAGTACTTC
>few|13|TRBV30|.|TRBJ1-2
CALGLRGNYGYTF
TGTGCCTTGGGGTTGAGGGGGAACTATGGCTACACCTTC
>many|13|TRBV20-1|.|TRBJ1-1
CRVDSPMNTEAFF
TGCAGGGTTGACAGCCCCATGAACACTGAAGCTTTCTTT
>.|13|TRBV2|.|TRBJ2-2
CASSVQAAGELFF
TGTGCCAGCAGTGTCCAGGCGGCCGGGGAGCTGTTTTTT
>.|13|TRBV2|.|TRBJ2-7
CASSERGDYEQYF
TGTGCCAGCAGTGAAAGGGGGGACTACGAGCAGTACTTC
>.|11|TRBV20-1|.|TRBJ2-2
CSARDLRELFF
TGCAGTGCTAGAGATTTGCGGGAGCTGTTTTTT
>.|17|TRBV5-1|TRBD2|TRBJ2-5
CASSFAGTSGLQETQYF
TGCGCCAGCAGCTTCGCCGGGACTAGCGGATTACAAGAGACCCAGTACTTC
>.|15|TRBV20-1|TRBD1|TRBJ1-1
CSARDPGQLNTEAFF
TGCAGCGCTAGAGACCCGGGACAGTTGAACACTGAAGCTTTCTTT
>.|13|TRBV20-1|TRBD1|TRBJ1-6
CSATGGDNSPLHF
TGCAGTGCGACAGGGGGCGATAATTCACCCCTCCACTTT
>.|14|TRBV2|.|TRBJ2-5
CAGMRKRLKETQYF
TGTGCCGGCATGAGGAAACGACTAAAAGAGACCCAGTACTTC